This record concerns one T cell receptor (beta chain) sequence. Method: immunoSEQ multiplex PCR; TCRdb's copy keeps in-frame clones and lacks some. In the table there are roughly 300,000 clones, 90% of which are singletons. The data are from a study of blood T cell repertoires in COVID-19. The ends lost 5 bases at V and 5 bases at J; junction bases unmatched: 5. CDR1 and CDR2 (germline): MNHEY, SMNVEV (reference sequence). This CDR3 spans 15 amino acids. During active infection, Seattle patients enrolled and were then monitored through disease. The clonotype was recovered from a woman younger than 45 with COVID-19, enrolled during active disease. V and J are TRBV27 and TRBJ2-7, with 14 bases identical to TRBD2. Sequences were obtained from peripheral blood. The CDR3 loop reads CASSPGLAGVNEQYF. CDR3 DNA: TGTGCCAGCAGTCCGGGACTAGCGGGAGTAAACGAGCAGTACTTC.